This T cell receptor beta chain was retrieved from a study of technical replicates of blood from several donors. The CDR3 extends over 15 amino acids. The germline V gene has CDR1 SGHKS and CDR2 YYEKEE (reference sequence). Losses at the gene ends were 5 bases for V and 5 bases for J; bases not matched to a gene: 7. Profiled with immunoSEQ multiplex PCR; TCRdb holds only in-frame clones, not every one. The data show about 83,000 clones, about 96% seen once. Sequencing used T cells isolated from PBMCs. The chain has TRBV5-5 and TRBJ2-5; 12 bases align to TRBD1. The receptor was isolated from a human donor in good health. The CDR3 DNA sequence: TGTGCCAGCAGGTGGGGGACAGGGGGCTCGGAGACCCAGTACTTC. This gives the protein CASRWGTGGSETQYF.